This section outlines one TCR beta chain sequence together with its context. Its antigen is as yet unknown. Profiled with immunoSEQ multiplex PCR; TCRdb holds only in-frame clones, not every one. There are some 42,000 clones in the sample; around 83% occur only once, and under 6% lies in the top ten. The junction had 13 bases not matched to a gene; V was cut back by 4 bases and J by 0 bases. Germline lookup yields CDR1 SGHDT and CDR2 YYEEEE. This CDR3 is built from 18 residues. This sample was taken from a study of a mutant IDH1 vaccine in newly diagnosed glioma. Study-wide context: Vaccination started 4-6 weeks after radiotherapy alone, or with temozolomide cycles. Patients arrived already treated with radiotherapy, temozolomide, or both, most having had both. The study held visit V12 at week 35 and visit V13 at week 47.

Study-level results: There seemed to be no relation between pseudoprogression and changes in top peripheral T cell clonotypes.

Time point: week 35, safety follow-up. A 20-mer mutant IDH1 peptide at 300 ug was injected subcutaneously with topical imiquimod. The V call is TRBV5-6, the J call TRBJ2-5; 9 bases are a match to TRBD1. The specimen comprised PBMCs, sampled from a glioma patient whose treatment included an IDH1 peptide vaccine. This TCR came from a woman between 50 and 59 years old with glioma. CDR3 coding DNA: TGTGCCAGCAGCCTGGACAGGGGCGACGTTTTGTACCAAGAGACCCAGTACTTC. This codes for CASSLDRGDVLYQETQYF.